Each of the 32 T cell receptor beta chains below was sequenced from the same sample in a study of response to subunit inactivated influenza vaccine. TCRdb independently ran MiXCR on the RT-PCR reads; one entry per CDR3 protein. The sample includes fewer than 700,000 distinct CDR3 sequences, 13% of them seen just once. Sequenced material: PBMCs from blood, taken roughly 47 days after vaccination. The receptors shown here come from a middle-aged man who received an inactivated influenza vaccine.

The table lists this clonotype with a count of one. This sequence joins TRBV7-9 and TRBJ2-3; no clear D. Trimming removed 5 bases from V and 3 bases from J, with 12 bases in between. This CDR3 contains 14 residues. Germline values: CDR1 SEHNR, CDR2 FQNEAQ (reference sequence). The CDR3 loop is CASSRRVGTDTQYF. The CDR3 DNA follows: TGTGCCAGCAGCCGAAGGGTGGGGACAGATACGCAGTATTTT.

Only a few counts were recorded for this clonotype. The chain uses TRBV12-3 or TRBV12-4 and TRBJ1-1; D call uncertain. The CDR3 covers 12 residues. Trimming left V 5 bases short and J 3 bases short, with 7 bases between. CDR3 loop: CASSMGYTEAFF. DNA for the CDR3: TGTGCCAGCAGTATGGGCTACACTGAAGCTTTCTTT.

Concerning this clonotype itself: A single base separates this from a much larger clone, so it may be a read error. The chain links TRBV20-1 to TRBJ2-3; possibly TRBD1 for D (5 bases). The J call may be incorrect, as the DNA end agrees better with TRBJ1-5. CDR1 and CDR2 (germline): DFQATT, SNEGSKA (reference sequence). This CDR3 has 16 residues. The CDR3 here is CSASPPSGGSTDTQHF. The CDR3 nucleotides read TGCAGTGCTAGCCCTCCTAGCGGGGGTAGCACAGATACGCAGCATTTT.

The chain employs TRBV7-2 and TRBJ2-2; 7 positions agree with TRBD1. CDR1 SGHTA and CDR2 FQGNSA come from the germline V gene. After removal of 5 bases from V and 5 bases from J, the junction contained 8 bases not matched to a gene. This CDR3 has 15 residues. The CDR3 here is CASSPSTGTTGELFF. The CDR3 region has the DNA TGTGCCAGCAGCCCCTCGACAGGGACGACCGGGGAGCTGTTTTTT. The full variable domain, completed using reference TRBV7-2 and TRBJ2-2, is GAGVSQSPSNKVTEKGKDVELRCDPISGHTALYWYRQSLGQGLEFLIYFQGNSAPDKSGLPSDRFSAERTGGSVSTLTIQRTQQEDSAVYLCASSPSTGTTGELFFGEGSRLTVL.

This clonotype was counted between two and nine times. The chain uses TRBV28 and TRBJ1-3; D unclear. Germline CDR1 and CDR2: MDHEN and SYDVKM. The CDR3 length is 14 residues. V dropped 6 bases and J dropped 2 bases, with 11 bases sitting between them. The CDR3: CASSLDTPGNTIYF. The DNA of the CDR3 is TGTGCCAGCAGCCTAGACACACCTGGAAACACCATATATTTT.

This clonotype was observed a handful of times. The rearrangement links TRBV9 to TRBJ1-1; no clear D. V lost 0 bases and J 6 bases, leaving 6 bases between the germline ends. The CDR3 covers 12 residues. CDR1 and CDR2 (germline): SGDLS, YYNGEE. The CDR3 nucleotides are TGTGCCAGCAGCGTAGGCCAGTCTGAAGCTTTCTTT. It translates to CASSVGQSEAFF.

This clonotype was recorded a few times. The CDR3 spells CASRRGLAGRSSYNEQFF. CDR3 nucleotides: TGTGCCAGCAGGAGAGGACTAGCGGGGCGAAGCTCCTACAATGAGCAGTTCTTC. This chain uses TRBV11-2 with TRBJ2-1, with 12 bases aligning to TRBD2. The V and J ends lost 6 bases and 0 bases, in that order; junction bases with no gene match: 9. Germline CDR1 reads SGHAT; CDR2 reads FQNNGV. The length of the CDR3 is 18 residues.

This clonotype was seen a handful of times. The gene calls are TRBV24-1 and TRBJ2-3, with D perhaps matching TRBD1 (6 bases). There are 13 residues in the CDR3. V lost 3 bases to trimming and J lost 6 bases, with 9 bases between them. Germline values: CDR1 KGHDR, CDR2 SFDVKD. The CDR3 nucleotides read TGTGCCACCAGTGATGGGGGCGCCGATACGCAGTATTTT. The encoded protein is CATSDGGADTQYF.

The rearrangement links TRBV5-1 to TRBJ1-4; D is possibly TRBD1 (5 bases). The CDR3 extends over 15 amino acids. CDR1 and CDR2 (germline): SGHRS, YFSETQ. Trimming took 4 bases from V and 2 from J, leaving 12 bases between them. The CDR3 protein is CASSNEGRTNEKLFF. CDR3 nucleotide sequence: TGCGCCAGCAGCAACGAGGGACGGACTAATGAAAAACTGTTTTTT.

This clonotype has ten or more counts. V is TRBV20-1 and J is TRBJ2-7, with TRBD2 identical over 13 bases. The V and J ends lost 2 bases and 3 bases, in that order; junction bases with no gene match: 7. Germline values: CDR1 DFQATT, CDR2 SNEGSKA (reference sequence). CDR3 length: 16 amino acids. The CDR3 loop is CSARRLAGGSFYEQYF. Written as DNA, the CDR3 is TGCAGTGCTAGACGACTAGCGGGGGGCTCTTTCTACGAGCAGTACTTC.

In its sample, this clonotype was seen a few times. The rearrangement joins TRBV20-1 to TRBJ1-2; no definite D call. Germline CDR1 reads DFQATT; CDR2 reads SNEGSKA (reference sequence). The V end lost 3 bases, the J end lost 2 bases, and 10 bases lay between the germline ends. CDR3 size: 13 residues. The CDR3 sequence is CSASGVSNYGYTF. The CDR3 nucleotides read TGCAGTGCTAGTGGCGTTTCCAACTATGGCTACACCTTC.

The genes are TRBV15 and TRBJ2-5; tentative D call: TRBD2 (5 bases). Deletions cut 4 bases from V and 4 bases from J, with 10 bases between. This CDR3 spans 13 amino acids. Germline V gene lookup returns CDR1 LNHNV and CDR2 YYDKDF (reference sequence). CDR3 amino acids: CATSTRVGETQYF. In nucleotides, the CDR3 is TGTGCCACCAGCACGAGGGTTGGAGAGACCCAGTACTTC. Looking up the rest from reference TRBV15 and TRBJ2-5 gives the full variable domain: DAMVIQNPRYQVTQFGKPVTLSCSQTLNHNVMYWYQQKSSQAPKLLFHYYDKDFNNEADTPDNFQSRRPNTSFCFLDIRSPGLGDTAMYLCATSTRVGETQYFGPGTRLLVL.

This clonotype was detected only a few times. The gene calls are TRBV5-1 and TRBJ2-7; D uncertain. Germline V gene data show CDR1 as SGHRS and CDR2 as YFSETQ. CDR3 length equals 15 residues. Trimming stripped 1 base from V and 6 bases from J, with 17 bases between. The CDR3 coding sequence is TGCGCCAGCAGCTTGTTTTTGGAAAGCTTCGGCGAGCAGTACTTC. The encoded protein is CASSLFLESFGEQYF.

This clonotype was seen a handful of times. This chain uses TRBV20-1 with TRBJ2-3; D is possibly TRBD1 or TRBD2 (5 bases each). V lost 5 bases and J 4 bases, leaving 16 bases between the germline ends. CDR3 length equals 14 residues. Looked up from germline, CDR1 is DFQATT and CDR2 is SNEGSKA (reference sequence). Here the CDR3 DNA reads TGCAGTGCTGGAGCTAGACGGGGCGCAGATACGCAGTATTTT. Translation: CSAGARRGADTQYF.

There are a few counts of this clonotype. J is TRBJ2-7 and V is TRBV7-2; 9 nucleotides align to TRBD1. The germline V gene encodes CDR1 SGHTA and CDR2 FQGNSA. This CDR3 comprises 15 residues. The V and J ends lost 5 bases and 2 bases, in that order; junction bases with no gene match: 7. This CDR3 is CASSRTGEGTYEQYF. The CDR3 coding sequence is TGTGCCAGCAGCCGGACAGGGGAGGGGACCTACGAGCAGTACTTC.

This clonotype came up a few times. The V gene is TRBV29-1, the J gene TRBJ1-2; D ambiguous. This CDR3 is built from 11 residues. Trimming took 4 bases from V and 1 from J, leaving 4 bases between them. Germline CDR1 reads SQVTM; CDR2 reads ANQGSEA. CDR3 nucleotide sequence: TGCAGCGTTGGCGGTAACTATGGCTACACCTTC. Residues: CSVGGNYGYTF.

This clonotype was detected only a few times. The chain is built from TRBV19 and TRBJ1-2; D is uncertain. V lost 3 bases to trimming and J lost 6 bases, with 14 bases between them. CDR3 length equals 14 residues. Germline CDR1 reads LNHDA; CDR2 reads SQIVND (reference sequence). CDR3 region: CASSIQGGSHGYTF. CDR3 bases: TGTGCCAGTAGTATTCAAGGAGGGTCCCATGGCTACACCTTC.

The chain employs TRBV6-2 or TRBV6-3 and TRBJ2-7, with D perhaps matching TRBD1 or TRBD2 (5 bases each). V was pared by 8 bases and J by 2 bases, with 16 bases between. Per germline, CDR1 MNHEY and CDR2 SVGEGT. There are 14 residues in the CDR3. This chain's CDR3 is CASLPGPTTYEQYF. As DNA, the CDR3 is TGTGCCAGCCTGCCGGGACCGACCACCTACGAGCAGTACTTC.

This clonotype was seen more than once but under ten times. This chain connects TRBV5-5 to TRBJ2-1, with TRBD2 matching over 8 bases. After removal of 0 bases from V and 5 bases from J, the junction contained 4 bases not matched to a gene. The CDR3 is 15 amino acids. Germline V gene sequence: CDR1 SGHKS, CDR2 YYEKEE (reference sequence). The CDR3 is CASSLELAVNNEQFF. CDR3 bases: TGTGCCAGCAGCTTGGAACTAGCGGTGAACAATGAGCAGTTCTTC.

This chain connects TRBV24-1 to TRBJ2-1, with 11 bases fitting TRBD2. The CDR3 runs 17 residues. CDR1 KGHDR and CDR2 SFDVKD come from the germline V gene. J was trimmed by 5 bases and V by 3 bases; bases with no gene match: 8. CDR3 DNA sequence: TGTGCCACCAGTGATCGTACTAGCGGGAGTTACCACAATGAGCAGTTCTTC. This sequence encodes CATSDRTSGSYHNEQFF.

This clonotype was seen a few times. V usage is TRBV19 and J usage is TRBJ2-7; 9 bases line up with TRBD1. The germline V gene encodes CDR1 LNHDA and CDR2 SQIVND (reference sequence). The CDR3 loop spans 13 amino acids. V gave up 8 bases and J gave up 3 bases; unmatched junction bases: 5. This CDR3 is CASGQGTNYEQYF. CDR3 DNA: TGTGCCAGTGGACAGGGGACAAACTACGAGCAGTACTTC.

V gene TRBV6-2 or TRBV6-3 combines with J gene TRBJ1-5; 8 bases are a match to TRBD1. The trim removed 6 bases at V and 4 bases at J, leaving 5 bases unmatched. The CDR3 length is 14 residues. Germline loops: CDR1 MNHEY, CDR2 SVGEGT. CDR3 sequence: CASSQGARNQPQHF. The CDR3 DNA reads TGTGCCAGCAGCCAGGGGGCACGGAATCAGCCCCAGCATTTT.

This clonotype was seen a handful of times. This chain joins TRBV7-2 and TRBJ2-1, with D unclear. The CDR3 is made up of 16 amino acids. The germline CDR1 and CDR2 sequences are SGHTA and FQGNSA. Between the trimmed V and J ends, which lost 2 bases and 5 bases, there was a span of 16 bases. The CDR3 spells CASSLWLGRINNEQFF. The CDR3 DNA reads TGTGCCAGCAGCTTATGGCTTGGACGGATAAACAATGAGCAGTTCTTC. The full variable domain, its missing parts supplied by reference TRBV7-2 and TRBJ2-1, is GAGVSQSPSNKVTEKGKDVELRCDPISGHTALYWYRQSLGQGLEFLIYFQGNSAPDKSGLPSDRFSAERTGGSVSTLTIQRTQQEDSAVYLCASSLWLGRINNEQFFGPGTRLTVL.

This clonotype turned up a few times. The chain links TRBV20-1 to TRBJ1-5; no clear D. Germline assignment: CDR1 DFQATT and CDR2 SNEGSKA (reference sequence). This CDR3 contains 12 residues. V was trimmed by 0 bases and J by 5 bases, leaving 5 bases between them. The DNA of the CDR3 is TGCAGTGCTAGAGATGCGGATCAGCCCCAGCATTTT. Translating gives CSARDADQPQHF.

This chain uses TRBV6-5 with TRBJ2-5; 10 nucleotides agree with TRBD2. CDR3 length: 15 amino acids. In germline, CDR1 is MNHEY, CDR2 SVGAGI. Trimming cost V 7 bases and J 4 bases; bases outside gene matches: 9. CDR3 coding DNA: TGTGCCAGCACGTTGGAGCGGGGGGGCGGAGAGACCCAGTACTTC. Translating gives CASTLERGGGETQYF.

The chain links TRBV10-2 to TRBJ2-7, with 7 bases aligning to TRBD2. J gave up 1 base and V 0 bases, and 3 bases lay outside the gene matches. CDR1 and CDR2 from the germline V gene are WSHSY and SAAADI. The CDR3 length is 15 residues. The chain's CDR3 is CASSESRGGSYEQYF. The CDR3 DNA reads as TGCGCCAGCAGTGAGTCGAGGGGAGGGTCCTACGAGCAGTACTTC.

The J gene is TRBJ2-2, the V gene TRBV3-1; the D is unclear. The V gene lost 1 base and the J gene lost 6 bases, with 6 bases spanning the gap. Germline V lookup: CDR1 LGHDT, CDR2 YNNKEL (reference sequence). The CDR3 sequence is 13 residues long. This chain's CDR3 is CASSQGISGELFF. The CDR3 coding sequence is TGTGCCAGCAGCCAAGGGATCTCCGGGGAGCTGTTTTTT.

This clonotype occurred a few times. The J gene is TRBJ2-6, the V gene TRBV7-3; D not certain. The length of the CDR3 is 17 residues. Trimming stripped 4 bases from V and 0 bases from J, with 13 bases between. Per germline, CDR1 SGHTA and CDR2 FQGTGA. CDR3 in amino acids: CASSSSSQSSGANVLTF. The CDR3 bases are TGTGCCAGCAGCTCTTCCTCTCAGAGCTCTGGGGCCAACGTCCTGACTTTC.

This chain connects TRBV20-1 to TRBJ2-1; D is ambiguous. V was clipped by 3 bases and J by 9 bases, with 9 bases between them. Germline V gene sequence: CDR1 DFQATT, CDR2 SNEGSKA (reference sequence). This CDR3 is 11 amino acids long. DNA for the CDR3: TGCAGTGCTAGGTTTGGCGGTGAGCAGTTCTTC. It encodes CSARFGGEQFF.

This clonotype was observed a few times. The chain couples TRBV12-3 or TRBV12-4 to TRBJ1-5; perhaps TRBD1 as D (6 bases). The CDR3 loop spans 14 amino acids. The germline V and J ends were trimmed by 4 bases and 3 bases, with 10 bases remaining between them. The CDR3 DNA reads TGTGCCAGCAGTTCAACAGGGTTCAATCAGCCCCAGCATTTT. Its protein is CASSSTGFNQPQHF.

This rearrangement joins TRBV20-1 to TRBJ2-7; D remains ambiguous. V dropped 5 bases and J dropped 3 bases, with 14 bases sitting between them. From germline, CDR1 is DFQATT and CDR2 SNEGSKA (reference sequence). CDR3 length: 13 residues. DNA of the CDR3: TGCAGTGCTCGCCCCAGGACCATCTACGAGCAGTACTTC. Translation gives CSARPRTIYEQYF.

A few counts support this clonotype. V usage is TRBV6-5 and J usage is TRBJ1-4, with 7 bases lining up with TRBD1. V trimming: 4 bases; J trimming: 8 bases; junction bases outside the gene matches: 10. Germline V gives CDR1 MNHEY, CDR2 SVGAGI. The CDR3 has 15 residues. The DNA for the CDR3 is TGTGCCAGCAGTTTCTCCGGGACAGCCGGGGAAAAACTGTTTTTT. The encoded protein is CASSFSGTAGEKLFF.